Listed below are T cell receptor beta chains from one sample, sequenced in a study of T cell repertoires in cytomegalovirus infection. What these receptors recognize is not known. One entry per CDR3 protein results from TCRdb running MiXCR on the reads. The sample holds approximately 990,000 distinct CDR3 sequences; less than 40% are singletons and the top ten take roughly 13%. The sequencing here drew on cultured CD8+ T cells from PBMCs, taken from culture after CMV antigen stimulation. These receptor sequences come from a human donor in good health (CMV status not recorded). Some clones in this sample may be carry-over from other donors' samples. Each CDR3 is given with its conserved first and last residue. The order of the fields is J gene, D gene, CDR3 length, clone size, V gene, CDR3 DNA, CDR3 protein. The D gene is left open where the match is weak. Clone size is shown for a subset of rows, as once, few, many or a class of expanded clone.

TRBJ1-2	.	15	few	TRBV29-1	TGCAGCGTCAATCAGGGGCGCGATGGGACTTATGGCTACACCTTC	CSVNQGRDGTYGYTF
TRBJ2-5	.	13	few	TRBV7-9	TGTGCCAGCAGGACGGTTACTCAAGAGACCCAGTACTTC	CASRTVTQETQYF
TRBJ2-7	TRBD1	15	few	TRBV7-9	TGTGCCAGCAGCTATCCGGGACAGGGGGTCTACGAGCAGTACTTC	CASSYPGQGVYEQYF
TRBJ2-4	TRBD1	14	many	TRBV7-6	TGTGCCAGCAGCCCAGGACAGGGATGGAACATTCAGTACTTC	CASSPGQGWNIQYF
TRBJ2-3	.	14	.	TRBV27	TGTGCCAGCGGGGACGCCGAACTGACAGATACGCAGTATTTT	CASGDAELTDTQYF
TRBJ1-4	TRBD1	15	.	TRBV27	TGTGCCAGCAGCAGTAGACAGGGATGGAATGAAAAACTGTTTTTT	CASSSRQGWNEKLFF
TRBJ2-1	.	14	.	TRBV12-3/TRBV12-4	TGTGCCAGCAGTTTTTCCCTCCTTTACAATGAGCAGTTCTTC	CASSFSLLYNEQFF
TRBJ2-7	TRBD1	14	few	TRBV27	TGTGCCAGCAGCCGGGACAGGGGGACTTACGAGCAGTACTTC	CASSRDRGTYEQYF
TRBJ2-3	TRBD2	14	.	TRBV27	TGTGCCTCTCGGACTAGCGGGGGGGCAGATACGCAGTATTTT	CASRTSGGADTQYF
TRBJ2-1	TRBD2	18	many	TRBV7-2	TGTGCCAGCAGCTTATGGCCTAGCGGGACGAGCTCCTACAATGAGCAGTTCTTC	CASSLWPSGTSSYNEQFF
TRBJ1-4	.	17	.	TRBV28	TGTGCCAGCCAATCGAGGGATATGGCTGCAACTAATGAAAAACTGTTTTTT	CASQSRDMAATNEKLFF
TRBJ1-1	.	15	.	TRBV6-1	TGTGCCAGCAGCCCATTCTCGGGGGGGCAGACTGAAGCTTTCTTT	CASSPFSGGQTEAFF
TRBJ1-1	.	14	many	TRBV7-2	TGTGCCAGCAGCTTAGGACAGTATGTCACTGAAGCTTTCTTT	CASSLGQYVTEAFF
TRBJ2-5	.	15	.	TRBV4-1	TGCGCCAGCAGCCACTCCGAGGGGATCCAAGAGACCCAGTACTTC	CASSHSEGIQETQYF
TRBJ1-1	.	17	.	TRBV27	TGTGCCAGCAGTTTATCCCGGGCTCTAACGAAGAACACTGAAGCTTTCTTT	CASSLSRALTKNTEAFF
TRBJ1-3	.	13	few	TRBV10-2	TGCGCCAGCAGTGCCGGCTCTGGAAACACCATATATTTT	CASSAGSGNTIYF
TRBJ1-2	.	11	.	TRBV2	TGTGCCAGCAGTGAATCCTATGGCTACACCTTC	CASSESYGYTF
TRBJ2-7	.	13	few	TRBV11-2	TGTGCCAGCAGCTTTTCGACAGCCTACGAGCAGTACTTC	CASSFSTAYEQYF
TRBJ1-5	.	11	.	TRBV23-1	TGCGCCAGCAGTCATCAGGGGACCCAGCATTTT	CASSHQGTQHF
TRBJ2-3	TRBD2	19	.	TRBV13	TGTGCCAGCGGACTAACGATGGACGGTTCGGGAGGGGGGCCAGATACGCAGTATTTT	CASGLTMDGSGGGPDTQYF
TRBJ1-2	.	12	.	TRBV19	TGTGCCAGTATGGAGGGAGGGTATGGCTACACCTTC	CASMEGGYGYTF
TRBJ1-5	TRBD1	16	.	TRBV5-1	TGCGCCAGCAGCCCGTGGGGACAGGGCCCCAATCAGCCCCAGCATTTT	CASSPWGQGPNQPQHF
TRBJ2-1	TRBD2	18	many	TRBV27	TGTGCCAGCAGCCCGGGACTAGCGGGGGTCCTCTCCTACAATGAGCAGTTCTTC	CASSPGLAGVLSYNEQFF
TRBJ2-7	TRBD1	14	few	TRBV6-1	TGTGCCAGCAATGTGGACAGGTCTTTCCACGAGCAGTACTTC	CASNVDRSFHEQYF
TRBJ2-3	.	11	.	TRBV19	TGTGCCAGCCAAGAGACAGATACGCAGTATTTT	CASQETDTQYF
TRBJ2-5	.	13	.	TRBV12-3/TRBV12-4	TGTGCCAGCAGTTCTTGGGGTGGCGAGACCCAGTACTTC	CASSSWGGETQYF